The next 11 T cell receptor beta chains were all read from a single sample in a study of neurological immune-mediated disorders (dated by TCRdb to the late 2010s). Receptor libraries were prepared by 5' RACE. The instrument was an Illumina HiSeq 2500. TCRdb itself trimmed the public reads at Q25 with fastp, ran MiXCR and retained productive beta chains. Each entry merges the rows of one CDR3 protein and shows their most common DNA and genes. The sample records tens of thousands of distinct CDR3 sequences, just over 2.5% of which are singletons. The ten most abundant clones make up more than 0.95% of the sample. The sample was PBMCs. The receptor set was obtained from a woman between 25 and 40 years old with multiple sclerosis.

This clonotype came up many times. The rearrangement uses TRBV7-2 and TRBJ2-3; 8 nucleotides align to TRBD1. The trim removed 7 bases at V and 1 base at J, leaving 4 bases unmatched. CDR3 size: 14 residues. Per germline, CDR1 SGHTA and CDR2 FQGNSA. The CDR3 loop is CASNPGQGTDTQYF. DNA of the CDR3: TGTGCCAGCAACCCGGGACAGGGCACAGATACGCAGTATTTT.

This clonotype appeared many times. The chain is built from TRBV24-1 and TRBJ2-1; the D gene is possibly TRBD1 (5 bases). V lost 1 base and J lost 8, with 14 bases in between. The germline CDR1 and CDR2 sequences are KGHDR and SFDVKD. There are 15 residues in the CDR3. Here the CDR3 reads CATSDLSVRVHEQFF. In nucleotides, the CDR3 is TGTGCCACCAGTGATTTATCGGTCAGGGTACATGAGCAGTTCTTC.

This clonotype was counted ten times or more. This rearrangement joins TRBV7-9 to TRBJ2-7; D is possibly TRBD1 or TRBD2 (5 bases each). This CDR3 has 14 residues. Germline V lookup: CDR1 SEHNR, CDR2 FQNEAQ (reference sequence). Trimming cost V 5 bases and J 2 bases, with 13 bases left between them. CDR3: CASSARDGTYEQYF. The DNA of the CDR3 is TGTGCCAGCAGCGCCCGGGACGGGACCTACGAGCAGTACTTC.

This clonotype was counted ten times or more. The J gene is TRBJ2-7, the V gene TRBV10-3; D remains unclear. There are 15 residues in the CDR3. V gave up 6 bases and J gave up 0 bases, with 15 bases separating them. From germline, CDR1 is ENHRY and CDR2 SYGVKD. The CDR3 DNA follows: TGTGCCATCAGCCAAAACTTGGTTATCTCCTACGAGCAGTACTTC. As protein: CAISQNLVISYEQYF.

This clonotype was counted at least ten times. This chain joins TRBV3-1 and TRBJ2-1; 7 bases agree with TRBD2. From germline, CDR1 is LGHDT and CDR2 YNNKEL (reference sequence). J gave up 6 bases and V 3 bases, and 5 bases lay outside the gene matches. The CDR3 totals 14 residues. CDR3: CASSHSGQGNEQFF. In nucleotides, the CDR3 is TGTGCCAGCAGCCATAGCGGGCAGGGCAATGAGCAGTTCTTC.

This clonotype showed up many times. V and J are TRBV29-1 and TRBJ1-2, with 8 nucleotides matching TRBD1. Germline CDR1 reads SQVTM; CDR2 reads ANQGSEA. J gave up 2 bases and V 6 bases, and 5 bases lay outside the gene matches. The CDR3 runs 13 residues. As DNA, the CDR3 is TGCAGCGTCATGACAGGGGCCAACTATGGCTACACCTTC. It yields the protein CSVMTGANYGYTF. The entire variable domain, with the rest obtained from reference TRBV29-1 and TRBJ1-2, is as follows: SAVISQKPSRDICQRGTSLTIQCQVDSQVTMMFWYRQQPGQSLTLIATANQGSEATYESGFVIDKFPISRPNLTFSTLTVSNMSPEDSSIYLCSVMTGANYGYTFGSGTRLTVV.

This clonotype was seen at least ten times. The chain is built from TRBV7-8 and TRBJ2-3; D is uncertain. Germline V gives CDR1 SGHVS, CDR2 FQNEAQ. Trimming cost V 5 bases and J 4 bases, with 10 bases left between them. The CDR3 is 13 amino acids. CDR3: CASSPPMADTQYF. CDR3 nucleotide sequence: TGTGCCAGCAGCCCACCAATGGCAGATACGCAGTATTTT.

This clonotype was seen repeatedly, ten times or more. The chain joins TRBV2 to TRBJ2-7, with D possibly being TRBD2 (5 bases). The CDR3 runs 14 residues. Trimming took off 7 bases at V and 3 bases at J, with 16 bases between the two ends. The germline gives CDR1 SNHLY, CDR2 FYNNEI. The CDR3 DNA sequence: TGTGCCAGCACCCCGAGCCCGGGAAGCTACGAGCAGTACTTC. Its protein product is CASTPSPGSYEQYF. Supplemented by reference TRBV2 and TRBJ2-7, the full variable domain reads EPEVTQTPSHQVTQMGQEVILRCVPISNHLYFYWYRQILGQKVEFLVSFYNNEISEKSEIFDDQFSVERPDGSNFTLKIRSTKLEDSAMYFCASTPSPGSYEQYFGPGTRLTVT.

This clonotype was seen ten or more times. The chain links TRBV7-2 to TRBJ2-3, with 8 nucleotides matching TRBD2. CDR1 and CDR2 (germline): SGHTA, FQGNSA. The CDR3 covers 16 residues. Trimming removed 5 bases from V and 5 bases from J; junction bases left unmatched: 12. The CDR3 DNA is TGTGCCAGCAGCCCCGGGTTAGCGGGAAATGGAGATACGCAGTATTTT. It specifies CASSPGLAGNGDTQYF.

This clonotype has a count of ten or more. CDR3 DNA sequence: TGCAGTGCTAGAATCTCGGGACTACTGAACACTGAAGCTTTCTTT. Translated, it gives CSARISGLLNTEAFF. This chain connects TRBV20-1 to TRBJ1-1; TRBD1 might be the D (5 bases). The CDR3 is 15 residues long. Germline CDR1 reads DFQATT; CDR2 reads SNEGSKA (reference sequence). V lost 2 bases and J lost 0, with 13 bases in between.

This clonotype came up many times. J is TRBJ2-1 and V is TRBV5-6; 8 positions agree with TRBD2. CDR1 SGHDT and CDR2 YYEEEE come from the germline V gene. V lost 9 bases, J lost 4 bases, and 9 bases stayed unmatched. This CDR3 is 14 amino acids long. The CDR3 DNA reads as TGTGCCAATATCTACAGCGGGAGATACAATGAGCAGTTCTTC. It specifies CANIYSGRYNEQFF.